Listed below are T cell receptor beta chains from one sample, sequenced in a study of Ad26.COV2.S vaccination and SARS-CoV-2 variants. Sequencing used immunoSEQ multiplex PCR; TCRdb keeps in-frame clones, though not all of them. This table holds some 390,000 clones, more than 85% found once. This sample comprised peripheral blood, obtained in a trial of Ad26.COV2.S vaccine versus placebo. The receptor set was obtained from a person between 18 and 60 years old who received the Ad26.COV2.S COVID-19 vaccine or a placebo. Both conserved end residues are trimmed from each CDR3.

j_gene: TRBJ2-1; v_gene: TRBV7-2; CDR3aa: ASSRGGAESDEQF
j_gene: TRBJ2-3; v_gene: TRBV15; CDR3aa: ATSRVWTGGRDTQY
j_gene: TRBJ2-7; v_gene: TRBV18; CDR3aa: ASSPTESYEQY
j_gene: TRBJ1-2; v_gene: TRBV5-1; CDR3aa: ASSAGRLRGYT
j_gene: TRBJ1-2; v_gene: TRBV5-4; CDR3aa: ASSSGQNYGYT
j_gene: TRBJ1-1; v_gene: TRBV5-1; CDR3aa: ASSLKGTEAF
j_gene: TRBJ1-1; v_gene: TRBV6-9; CDR3aa: ARRHRLGWNTEAF
j_gene: TRBJ2-3; v_gene: TRBV19; CDR3aa: ASSISQGAAVTQY
j_gene: TRBJ2-7; v_gene: TRBV5-1; CDR3aa: ASSLVDNSYEQY
j_gene: TRBJ2-7; v_gene: TRBV2; CDR3aa: ASRPTGLYEQY
j_gene: TRBJ2-4; v_gene: TRBV19; CDR3aa: ASIGTGEENIQY
j_gene: TRBJ2-1; v_gene: TRBV4-3; CDR3aa: ASSQSGGWDNEQF
j_gene: TRBJ1-2; v_gene: TRBV5-4; CDR3aa: ASSFAPGTNYGYT
j_gene: TRBJ1-5; v_gene: TRBV27; CDR3aa: ASSLRQGPNQPQH
j_gene: TRBJ2-2; v_gene: TRBV7-8; CDR3aa: ASSRSNGELF
j_gene: TRBJ1-2; v_gene: TRBV27; CDR3aa: ASSLRRGYT
j_gene: TRBJ1-3; v_gene: TRBV10-3; CDR3aa: ATNPREIGNTIY
j_gene: TRBJ2-1; v_gene: TRBV21-1; CDR3aa: ASSKGGGGRNEQF
j_gene: TRBJ2-7; v_gene: TRBV10-3; CDR3aa: AISAYAWDSDYEQY
j_gene: TRBJ1-4; v_gene: TRBV4-1; CDR3aa: ASSHLLREKLF
j_gene: TRBJ2-7; v_gene: TRBV10-2; CDR3aa: ASNMGQNYEQY
j_gene: TRBJ2-3; v_gene: TRBV6-5; CDR3aa: ASSKTSGETDTQY
j_gene: TRBJ2-3; v_gene: TRBV10-3; CDR3aa: ATRREEDTDTQY
j_gene: TRBJ1-1; v_gene: TRBV29-1; CDR3aa: SVERQLMNTEAF
j_gene: TRBJ2-7; v_gene: TRBV7-6; CDR3aa: ASSLDPAYEQY
j_gene: TRBJ1-6; v_gene: TRBV2; CDR3aa: ASSVGTVNSPLH
j_gene: TRBJ1-2; v_gene: TRBV28; CDR3aa: ASSLLRGGQGDYGYT